Described below is a single T cell receptor (beta chain) sequence and its context. The junction shows a germline mismatch at one end, possibly a read error. This entry is derived from a study of cytomegalovirus exposure and HLA in healthy donors. PCR was performed using 60 Vbeta and 13 Jbeta primers. TCRdb's table, derived via immunoSEQ multiplex PCR, lists solely in-frame clones and lacks some. The sample has about 200,000 clones; approximately 90% are singletons. Per the germline V gene, CDR1 is SEHNR and CDR2 is FQNEAQ (reference sequence). The CDR3 consists of 17 residues. This rearrangement joins TRBV7-9 to TRBJ1-3; 7 positions match TRBD1. The source of this sequence is a boy between 2 and 10 years old in good health and CMV-seronegative. The sequenced material came from PBMCs. CDR3 loop: CSSSSNWGTVSGNTIYF. The CDR3 nucleotides read TGTTCCAGCAGCTCGAACTGGGGGACAGTCTCTGGAAACACCATATATTTT.